The 10 T cell receptor beta chains below were found in one sample sequenced in a study of CD8 T cells in Susac syndrome. RNA amounts of 0.5 to 1 ug underwent reverse transcription with random hexamers. TCRdb re-analysed the immunoSEQ multiplex PCR reads in MiXCR, keeping a single row per CDR3 protein. The sample has 240,000 or so distinct CDR3 sequences; about 95% are singletons. Sequenced input: CD4+ T cells from PBMCs. These receptors were taken from a human donor with Susac syndrome.

The gene calls are TRBV4-1 and TRBJ1-1; D gene ambiguous. Per the germline V gene, CDR1 is MGHRA and CDR2 is YSYEKL. V gave up 1 base and J gave up 4 bases, with 19 bases separating them. This CDR3 is built from 17 residues. The CDR3: CASSQGSGLRRGTEAFF. In DNA, the CDR3 is TGCGCCAGCAGCCAAGGATCTGGGCTGAGACGGGGCACTGAAGCTTTCTTT.

The V gene is TRBV9, the J gene TRBJ2-1; a possible D gene is TRBD2 (5 bases). CDR3 size: 12 residues. V was cut by 6 bases and J by 9 bases, with 13 bases left in between. Germline V gene data show CDR1 as SGDLS and CDR2 as YYNGEE. The chain's CDR3 is CASTLAEGEQFF. CDR3 bases: TGTGCCAGCACCTTAGCTGAGGGTGAGCAGTTCTTC.

The rearrangement joins TRBV29-1 to TRBJ2-5; a possible D gene is TRBD2 (5 bases). The CDR3 has 14 residues. Trimming stripped 5 bases from V and 5 bases from J, with 18 bases between. The germline V gene encodes CDR1 SQVTM and CDR2 ANQGSEA. CDR3 nucleotide sequence: TGCAGCGTTCTAGTACTAGGACGGAGCGAGACCCAGTACTTC. Translated, it gives CSVLVLGRSETQYF.

V is TRBV6-6 and J is TRBJ1-1; 10 positions agree with TRBD1. The germline V gene has CDR1 MNHNY and CDR2 SVGAGI (reference sequence). The CDR3 runs to 15 residues. After removal of 7 bases from V and 6 bases from J, the junction contained 11 bases not matched to a gene. CDR3 residues: CASTLPDRGLSEAFF. CDR3 sequence (DNA): TGTGCCAGCACTCTACCCGACAGGGGGCTGTCTGAAGCTTTCTTT.

The V call is TRBV13, the J call TRBJ2-3; D ambiguous. The CDR3 spans 13 residues. Trimming pared 7 bases from V and 5 bases from J, leaving 13 bases between. Germline-derived CDR1 and CDR2 are PRHDT and FYEKMQ (reference sequence). CDR3: CASTHARGDTQYF. The CDR3 bases are TGTGCCAGCACACACGCCCGCGGAGATACGCAGTATTTT.

This chain links TRBV7-2 with TRBJ1-4; D gene uncertain. CDR1 and CDR2 from the germline V gene are SGHTA and FQGNSA. V was trimmed by 3 bases and J by 3 bases, leaving 5 bases between them. The CDR3 runs 13 residues. CDR3 residues: CASSLVANEKLFF. For the CDR3, the DNA is TGTGCCAGCAGCTTGGTTGCTAATGAAAAACTGTTTTTT.

The chain joins TRBV12-3 or TRBV12-4 to TRBJ2-7; D gene unclear. Trimming pared 6 bases from V and 6 bases from J, leaving 9 bases between. This CDR3 region has 11 residues. CDR3 DNA sequence: TGTGCCAGCAGAAAAAGGGCCGAGCAGTACTTC. Its translation is CASRKRAEQYF.

The rearrangement uses TRBV30 and TRBJ2-3; perhaps TRBD2 as D (5 bases). Per the germline V gene, CDR1 is GTSNPN and CDR2 is SVGIG (reference sequence). With 3 bases removed from V and 0 bases from J, the gap between germline ends came to 7 bases. The CDR3 has 13 residues. The CDR3, as DNA: TGTGCCTGGAGGGAGCGGAGCACAGATACGCAGTATTTT. Translation gives CAWRERSTDTQYF.

The rearrangement uses TRBV4-1 and TRBJ2-4, with D perhaps TRBD1 or TRBD2 (5 bases each). Trimming took 2 bases from V and 0 from J, leaving 11 bases between them. CDR3 length equals 16 residues. Germline V gene sequence: CDR1 MGHRA, CDR2 YSYEKL. This CDR3 is CASSQLTGRAKNIQYF. The CDR3 DNA reads TGCGCCAGCAGCCAACTTACGGGGCGAGCCAAAAACATTCAGTACTTC.

The chain uses TRBV3-1 and TRBJ2-5; D gene ambiguous. V was pared by 2 bases and J by 2 bases, with 18 bases between. Germline-derived CDR1 and CDR2 are LGHDT and YNNKEL (reference sequence). The CDR3 length is 17 residues. The CDR3 DNA sequence: TGTGCCAGCAGCCAACCCCTCCTGTCTGGGGTACAAGAGACCCAGTACTTC. Its translation is CASSQPLLSGVQETQYF.